This T cell receptor beta chain was profiled in a study of control samples from healthy donors and cancer patients. The table came from immunoSEQ multiplex PCR; TCRdb's copy has only in-frame clones and leaves some out. The table lists 120,000 or so clones, 85% to 95% of them singletons, with approximately 0.57% in the top ten. The germline V and J ends were trimmed by 4 bases and 2 bases, with 13 bases remaining between them. The length of the CDR3 is 15 residues. Germline V gene lookup returns CDR1 SGHTA and CDR2 FQGNSA. What was sequenced was PBMCs. The receptor's source is an elderly man with head and neck cancer. This chain links TRBV7-2 with TRBJ2-3; weak D call: TRBD1 (6 bases). The CDR3, as DNA: TGTGCCAGCAGCTCTCAGGGGCCCACCACAGATACGCAGTATTTT. Translation: CASSSQGPTTDTQYF.